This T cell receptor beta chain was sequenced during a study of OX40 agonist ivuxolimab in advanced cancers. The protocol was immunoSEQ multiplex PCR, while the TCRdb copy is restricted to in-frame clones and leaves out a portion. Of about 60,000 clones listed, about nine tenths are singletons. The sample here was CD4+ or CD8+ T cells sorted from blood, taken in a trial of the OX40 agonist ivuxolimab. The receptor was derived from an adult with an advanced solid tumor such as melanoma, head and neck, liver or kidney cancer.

CDR3 protein: CASSEGLPLAYEQYF. The DNA of the CDR3 is TGTGCCAGCAGTGAGGGTCTACCCCTCGCCTACGAGCAGTACTTC. V gene TRBV25-1 combines with J gene TRBJ2-7; no definite D call. The CDR3 is 15 amino acids. CDR1 MGHDK and CDR2 SYGVNS come from the germline V gene. V lost 3 bases, J lost 2 bases, and 14 bases lay in between.